The clone carrying this T cell receptor (beta chain) occurred a few times. Its specificity is unknown. This CDR3 is built from 15 residues. This entry comes from a study of cytomegalovirus exposure and HLA in healthy donors. Whole-study findings and limits: Upon later analysis, HLA-associated TCR beta chains proved more clonally expanded than other, equally common chains. Differences between HLA loci emerged in a later analysis of TCR association rates, with DRB1 most and HLA-C fewest. A later analysis reportedly identified an Asian-associated ancestry cluster as carrying fewer N-insertions than the roughly 700-donor mean.

PCR amplification relied on 60 Vbeta primers (plus 13 Jbeta primers). Profiled with immunoSEQ multiplex PCR; TCRdb holds only in-frame clones, not every one. This sample has about 190,000 clones, with 79% found just once. Sequenced input: PBMCs. This TCR came from a woman between 18 and 29 years old in good health and CMV-seronegative. V and J are TRBV21-1 and TRBJ1-1; TRBD1, the D gene given by the table, was not confirmed from the DNA. TRBV21-1 is termed a pseudogene. For the CDR3, the DNA is TGTGCCAGCAGCAGCCTGGGGACAATGAACACTGAAGCTTTCTTT. This encodes CASSSLGTMNTEAFF.